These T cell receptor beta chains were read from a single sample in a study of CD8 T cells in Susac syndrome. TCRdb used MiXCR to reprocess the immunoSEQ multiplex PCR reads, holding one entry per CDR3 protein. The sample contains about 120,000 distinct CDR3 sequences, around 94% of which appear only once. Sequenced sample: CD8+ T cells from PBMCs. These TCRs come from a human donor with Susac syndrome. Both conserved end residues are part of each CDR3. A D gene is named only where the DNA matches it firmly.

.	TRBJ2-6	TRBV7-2	CASTPWFDGANVLTF
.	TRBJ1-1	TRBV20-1	CSADVNTEAFF
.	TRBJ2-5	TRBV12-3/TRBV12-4	CASSHGQTEETQYF
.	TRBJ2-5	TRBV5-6	CASSSDIEETQYF
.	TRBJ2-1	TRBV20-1	CSANRDNEQFF
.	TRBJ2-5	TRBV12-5	CASGPGDARKTQYF
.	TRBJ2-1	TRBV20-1	CSARRQGLYNEQFF
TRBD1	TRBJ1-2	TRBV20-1	CSARDRGRSYGYTF
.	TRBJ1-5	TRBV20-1	CSASVGASYSNQPQHF
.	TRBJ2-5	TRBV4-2	CASSQDRRTQYF
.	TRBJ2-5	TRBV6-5	CASSYTRGSQETQYF
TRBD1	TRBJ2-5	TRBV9	CASSGTGAWETQYF
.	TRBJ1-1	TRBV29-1	CSVPTPGATEAFF
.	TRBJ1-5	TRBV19	CASSIGMHSNQPQHF
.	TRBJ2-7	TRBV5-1	CASSSGSGPYEQYF
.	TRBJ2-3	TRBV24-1	CATSDSRGGDTQYF
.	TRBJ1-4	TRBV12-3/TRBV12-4	CASSVGSEKLFF
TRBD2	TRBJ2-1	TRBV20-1	CSTTTGTSGYNEQFF
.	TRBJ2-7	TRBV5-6	CASSLGVSSYEQYF
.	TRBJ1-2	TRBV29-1	CSVEQASSPNYGYTF
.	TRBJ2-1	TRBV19	CASSPGSVNEQFF
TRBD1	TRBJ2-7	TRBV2	CARTGEGSYEQYF
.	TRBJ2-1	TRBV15	CATSRGVAGYNEQFF
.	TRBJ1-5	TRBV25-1	CASSDGGRLNQPQHF
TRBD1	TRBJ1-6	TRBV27	CASRGQGWDSPLHF
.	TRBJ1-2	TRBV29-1	CSERTDNYGYTF
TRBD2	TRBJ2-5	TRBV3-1	CASSQVGASGGETQYF
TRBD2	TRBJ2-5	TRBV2	CASSASGGAETQYF
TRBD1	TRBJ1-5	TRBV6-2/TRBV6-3	CASSGTGGSNQPQHF
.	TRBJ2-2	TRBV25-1	CASSEVGQGGELFF
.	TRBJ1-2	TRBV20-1	CSAWDGYGYTF
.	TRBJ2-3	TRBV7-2	CASMGGPIDTQYF
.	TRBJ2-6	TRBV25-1	CASSEVSGANVLTF
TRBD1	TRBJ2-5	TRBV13	CASSLAGQAQGTQYF
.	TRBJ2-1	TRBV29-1	CSVGREQFF
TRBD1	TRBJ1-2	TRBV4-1	CASSPDWDSSGGGYTF
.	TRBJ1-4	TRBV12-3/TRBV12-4	CASSLGEKLFF
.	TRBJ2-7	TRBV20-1	CSARDSGDTYEQYF
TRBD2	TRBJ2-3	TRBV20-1	CSAVPGLASPDTQYF
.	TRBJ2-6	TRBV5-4	CASSLEGSGANVLTF
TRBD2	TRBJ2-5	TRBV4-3	CASSQAVASGVGTQYF
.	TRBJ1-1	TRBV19	CAIRASGVNTEAFF
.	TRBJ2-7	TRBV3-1	CASSQLGEQYF
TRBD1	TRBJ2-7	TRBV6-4	CASAPCWTGEYEQYF
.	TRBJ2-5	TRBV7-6	CASSPLLGIQETQYF
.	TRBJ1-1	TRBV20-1	CSARDGRTIGTEAFF
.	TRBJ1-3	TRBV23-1	CASSQPQEISGNTIYF
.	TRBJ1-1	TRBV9	CASSALTGHTEAFF
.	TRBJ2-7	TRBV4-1	CASSQSRTSYEQYF
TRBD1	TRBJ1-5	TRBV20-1	CSARGATGGGSQPQHF
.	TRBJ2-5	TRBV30	CAWSGMSGAYQETQYF
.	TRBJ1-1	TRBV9	CASSSWGRGTEAFF